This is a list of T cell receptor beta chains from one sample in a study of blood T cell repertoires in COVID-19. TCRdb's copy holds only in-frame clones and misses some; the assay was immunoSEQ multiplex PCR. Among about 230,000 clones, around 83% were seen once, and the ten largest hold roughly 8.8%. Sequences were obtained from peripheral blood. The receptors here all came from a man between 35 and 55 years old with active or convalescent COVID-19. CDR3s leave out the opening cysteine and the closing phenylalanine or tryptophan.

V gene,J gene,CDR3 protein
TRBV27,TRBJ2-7,ASSQRQGALYEQY
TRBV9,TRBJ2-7,ASSTRTGGSYEQY
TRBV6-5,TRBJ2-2,ASRGDRANTGELF
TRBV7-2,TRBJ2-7,ASSSPTGGFTYEQY
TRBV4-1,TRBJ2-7,ASSQDAAPGEQY
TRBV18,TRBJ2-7,ASSPPAQGPYEQY
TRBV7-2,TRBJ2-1,ASSFSGSLNNEQF
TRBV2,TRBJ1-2,ASSQSGDYGYT
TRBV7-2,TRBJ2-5,ASSKGLAGGQETQY
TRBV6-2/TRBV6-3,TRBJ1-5,ASSFATGYSNQPQH
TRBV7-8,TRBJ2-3,ASSFIGADTQY
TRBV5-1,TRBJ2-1,ASSPGTGSYNEQF
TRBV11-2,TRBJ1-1,ASSFQANTEAF
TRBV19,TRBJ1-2,ASSSEFFYGYT
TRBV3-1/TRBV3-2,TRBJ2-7,ASTGGSSEQY
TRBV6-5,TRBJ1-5,ASRATTGQPQH
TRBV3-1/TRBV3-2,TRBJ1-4,ASSQDQWAYEKLF
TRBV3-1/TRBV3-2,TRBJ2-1,ASSLPLGGTSRNEQF